One and the same sample provided the 16 T cell receptor beta chains below, sequenced in a study of HIV-infected children after antiretroviral therapy interruption. This sample's treatment: PENTA 11 planned treatment interruption arm or continuous ART arm. RNA-based 3' RACE libraries used unique molecular identifiers. TCRdb recomputed calls from the 3' RACE reads with MiXCR, one row per CDR3 protein. The table shows more than 75,000 distinct CDR3 sequences, with 5.5% to 8.5% occurring only once. Sequenced here: CD45RA+ CD4+ T cells from PBMCs, pooled from several time points, sampled from a donor given antiretroviral therapy, either interrupted or continuous. Stated subset: naive CD4+ CD45RA+ CD45RO- T cells. Receptor source: a pool of human donors with HIV.

This clonotype was picked up many times. The CDR3 is CASSLFRGNEQFF. The CDR3 nucleotides are TGTGCCAGCAGCTTATTCAGGGGCAATGAGCAGTTCTTC. V gene TRBV7-3 combines with J gene TRBJ2-1; TRBD1 might be the D (6 bases). CDR1 is SGHTA, CDR2 FQGTGA, per germline. There are 13 residues in the CDR3. The V end was cut by 2 bases, the J end by 6 bases, with 8 bases between.

In this sample, this clonotype turned up many times. The rearrangement joins TRBV4-2 to TRBJ2-1; possibly TRBD2 for D (5 bases). The length of the CDR3 is 15 residues. Trimming took off 1 base at V and 8 bases at J, with 15 bases between the two ends. Germline V gives CDR1 LGHNA, CDR2 YNFKEQ. The CDR3 DNA follows: TGTGCCAGCAGCCAAGTCGGCGCGACTACCGATGAGCAGTTCTTC. Translating gives CASSQVGATTDEQFF.

This clonotype has a handful of counts. This chain links TRBV29-1 with TRBJ1-4; TRBD1 matches 8 bases. Trimming at V came to 6 bases and at J to 4 bases, leaving 7 bases not matched to a gene. Germline V gene sequence: CDR1 SQVTM, CDR2 ANQGSEA. The CDR3 has 14 residues. The CDR3 DNA follows: TGCAGCGTAGGGGACAGGAATAATAATGAAAAACTGTTTTTT. Protein sequence: CSVGDRNNNEKLFF.

This clonotype was detected ten times or more. The chain employs TRBV6-5 and TRBJ2-3, with D possibly matching TRBD1 (5 bases). V lost 5 bases and J lost 5, with 11 bases in between. The CDR3 has 13 amino acids. Germline CDR1 and CDR2: MNHEY and SVGAGI. The CDR3 region has the DNA TGTGCCAGCAGTGACAGTTTGCTAGATACGCAGTATTTT. Translated, it gives CASSDSLLDTQYF.

The V call is TRBV28, the J call TRBJ2-7; D remains unclear. CDR1 is MDHEN and CDR2 is SYDVKM in the germline V gene. The CDR3 loop spans 12 amino acids. V lost 8 bases and J lost 4, with 12 bases in between. As DNA, the CDR3 is TGTGCCAGCGGGCAGAGACGTTACGAGCAGTACTTC. Translating it yields CASGQRRYEQYF.

This clonotype was found many times. The chain combines TRBV7-2 with TRBJ2-1; TRBD1 agrees at 9 bases. This CDR3 comprises 20 residues. V was clipped by 5 bases and J by 0 bases; unmatched bases: 17. Per the germline V gene, CDR1 is SGHTA and CDR2 is FQGNSA. The CDR3 DNA sequence: TGTGCCAGCAGCCACAGGGGGCTGACTAGTTCGTTAAGCTCCTACAATGAGCAGTTCTTC. This sequence encodes CASSHRGLTSSLSSYNEQFF.

The table lists this clonotype with many counts. The V gene is TRBV7-6, the J gene TRBJ1-1, with no clear D. The CDR3 loop spans 14 amino acids. Germline CDR1 reads SGHVS; CDR2 reads FNYEAQ. Trimming took off 5 bases at V and 0 bases at J, with 10 bases between the two ends. The CDR3 loop reads CASSLVGLNTEAFF. CDR3 nucleotides: TGTGCCAGCAGCCTCGTAGGGTTGAACACTGAAGCTTTCTTT.

This clonotype has a handful of counts. This chain connects TRBV6-1 to TRBJ2-3; 8 positions agree with TRBD2. J lost 2 bases, V lost 2 bases, and 21 bases had no gene match. CDR3 length: 21 residues. Germline V gene data show CDR1 as MNHNS and CDR2 as SASEGT. The CDR3 sequence: CASSEWFGSFRTSGATDTQYF. The CDR3 region has the DNA TGTGCCAGCAGTGAATGGTTTGGTTCGTTTAGAACTAGCGGAGCCACAGATACGCAGTATTTT.

This clonotype has at least ten counts. The chain recombines TRBV5-1 with TRBJ1-2, with D unclear. Trimming removed 4 bases from V and 2 bases from J, with 9 bases in between. This CDR3 has 13 residues. Germline V gene sequence: CDR1 SGHRS, CDR2 YFSETQ. The DNA of the CDR3 is TGCGCCAGCAGCCGGACCGACAACTATGGCTACACCTTC. The encoded protein is CASSRTDNYGYTF. The complete variable domain, with remaining parts taken from reference TRBV5-1 and TRBJ1-2, reads KAGVTQTPRYLIKTRGQQVTLSCSPISGHRSVSWYQQTPGQGLQFLFEYFSETQRNKGNFPGRFSGRQFSNSRSEMNVSTLELGDSALYLCASSRTDNYGYTFGSGTRLTVV.

This clonotype appeared many times. The genes are TRBV2 and TRBJ2-1, with TRBD2 matching over 12 bases. The V and J ends lost 6 bases and 4 bases, in that order; junction bases with no gene match: 7. Germline V gene lookup returns CDR1 SNHLY and CDR2 FYNNEI. This CDR3 comprises 16 residues. CDR3 residues: CASSPTSGGPYNEQFF. CDR3 nucleotides: TGTGCCAGCAGCCCCACTAGCGGGGGGCCTTACAATGAGCAGTTCTTC.

This clonotype was seen repeatedly, ten times or more. The chain has TRBV6-6 and TRBJ2-3, with 8 positions matching TRBD2. There are 18 residues in the CDR3. The germline V gene has CDR1 MNHNY and CDR2 SVGAGI (reference sequence). V was pared by 7 bases and J by 3 bases, with 18 bases of the junction left unmatched. CDR3 protein: CASTPPRGEAGVTDTQYF. CDR3 DNA: TGTGCCAGCACCCCCCCCCGCGGGGAAGCGGGAGTGACAGATACGCAGTATTTT.

This clonotype was recorded at least ten times. This rearrangement joins TRBV9 to TRBJ2-1; tentative D call: TRBD1 (5 bases). Trimming cost V 4 bases and J 4 bases, with 18 bases left between them. The CDR3 runs 16 residues. The germline V gene has CDR1 SGDLS and CDR2 YYNGEE. The CDR3 loop is CASSPTLWTPYNEQFF. CDR3 bases: TGTGCCAGCAGCCCAACCCTGTGGACACCATACAATGAGCAGTTCTTC.

The chain recombines TRBV12-3 or TRBV12-4 with TRBJ2-1, with 13 bases that match TRBD2. The CDR3 sequence is 16 residues long. V dropped 6 bases and J dropped 4; count of bases not matched to a gene: 6. CDR3 amino acids: CASRGPGLAGYNEQFF. The CDR3 DNA follows: TGTGCCAGCAGGGGCCCGGGACTAGCGGGGTACAATGAGCAGTTCTTC.

This clonotype came up many times. The chain combines TRBV19 with TRBJ2-3; D might be TRBD2 (5 bases). The CDR3 loop spans 12 amino acids. Germline values: CDR1 LNHDA, CDR2 SQIVND (reference sequence). Trimming pared 3 bases from V and 9 bases from J, leaving 10 bases between. Here the CDR3 reads CASSIIPGTQYF. The DNA of the CDR3 is TGTGCCAGTAGTATTATTCCGGGAACGCAGTATTTT. The full variable domain, completed using reference TRBV19 and TRBJ2-3, is DGGITQSPKYLFRKEGQNVTLSCEQNLNHDAMYWYRQDPGQGLRLIYYSQIVNDFQKGDIAEGYSVSREKKESFPLTVTSAQKNPTAFYLCASSIIPGTQYFGPGTRLTVL.

The sample holds many counts of this clonotype. The chain recombines TRBV30 with TRBJ1-5; D is unresolved. Germline V CDR1 and CDR2: GTSNPN, SVGIG (reference sequence). This CDR3 contains 13 residues. V lost 3 bases, J lost 5 bases, and 11 bases lay in between. CDR3 in amino acids: CAWSQWADQPQHF. The DNA for the CDR3 is TGTGCCTGGAGCCAGTGGGCCGATCAGCCCCAGCATTTT.

This clonotype occurred many times. V usage is TRBV20-1 and J usage is TRBJ1-1, with 7 bases that match TRBD1. The CDR3 is 14 residues long. Germline CDR1 reads DFQATT; CDR2 reads SNEGSKA (reference sequence). The CDR3 DNA reads as TGCGGGGCGTGGGGAGGGGGCAGTGATGCTGAAGCTTTCTTT. It translates to CGAWGGGSDAEAFF.